Below are 25 T cell receptor beta chains sequenced from a single sample in a study of blood T cell repertoires in COVID-19. Only in-frame clones appear in the TCRdb table, and some are missing; sequencing was by immunoSEQ multiplex PCR. The table has about 170,000 clones, about 90% seen once. The sequenced sample was peripheral blood. Receptor source: a man aged 25-40 years with COVID-19, enrolled during active disease.

J is TRBJ2-3 and V is TRBV24-1; possibly TRBD2 for D (6 bases). The CDR3 covers 15 residues. Trimming shortened V by 2 bases and J by 2 bases, and 10 bases separated the two germline ends. The germline CDR1 and CDR2 sequences are KGHDR and SFDVKD. This CDR3 reads CATSDSGENTDTQYF. DNA for the CDR3: TGTGCCACCAGTGATTCGGGGGAAAACACAGATACGCAGTATTTT.

V and J are TRBV7-3 and TRBJ2-5; a weak D match, TRBD2 (6 bases). In germline, CDR1 is SGHTA, CDR2 FQGTGA. There are 14 residues in the CDR3. Trimming shortened V by 5 bases and J by 4 bases, and 14 bases separated the two germline ends. The CDR3 region is CASSGGAAGETQYF. The CDR3 coding sequence is TGTGCCAGCAGCGGCGGGGCCGCGGGAGAGACCCAGTACTTC.

This clone has just one count. The J gene is TRBJ1-6, the V gene TRBV5-1; the match to TRBD1 covers 9 bases. The ends lost 3 bases at V and 13 bases at J; junction bases unmatched: 2. The CDR3 is made up of 12 amino acids. Germline V CDR1 and CDR2: SGHRS, YFSETQ. DNA for the CDR3: TGCGCCAGCAGCTCGGACAGGGGCCCCCTCCACTTT. Its translation: CASSSDRGPLHF.

This chain uses TRBV7-2 with TRBJ2-5, with D perhaps matching TRBD1 (6 bases). CDR3 size: 13 residues. V dropped 6 bases and J dropped 1 base, with 9 bases sitting between them. Germline V gene lookup returns CDR1 SGHTA and CDR2 FQGNSA. The CDR3 nucleotides are TGTGCCAGCAGGAACAGGGCCCAAGAGACCCAGTACTTC. Translated, it gives CASRNRAQETQYF.

The gene calls are TRBV19 and TRBJ1-4, with 9 bases aligning to TRBD1. V lost 2 bases and J lost 8; bases outside the gene matches: 3. CDR3 length equals 14 residues. Germline V lookup: CDR1 LNHDA, CDR2 SQIVND (reference sequence). The CDR3 DNA follows: TGTGCCAGTAGTATAACAGGGGGCGCGGAAAAACTGTTTTTT. Its protein product is CASSITGGAEKLFF.

The sample holds one count of this clone. The chain couples TRBV28 to TRBJ2-5; D call uncertain. Germline V CDR1 and CDR2: MDHEN, SYDVKM. V lost 1 base and J lost 4, with 4 bases in between. The CDR3 spans 12 residues. CDR3 sequence: CASSLFLETQYF. In DNA, the CDR3 is TGTGCCAGCAGTTTATTCCTAGAGACCCAGTACTTC.

CDR3 nucleotides: TGTGCCAGCAGCCCCAACAGTAGCAATCAGCCCCAGCATTTT. Its protein product is CASSPNSSNQPQHF. This chain connects TRBV3-1 (or the pseudogene TRBV3-2) to TRBJ1-5; D gene uncertain. The CDR3 totals 14 residues. Trimming left V 4 bases short and J 0 bases short, with 7 bases between. The V gene's germline CDR1 is LGHDT and CDR2 YNNKEL (reference sequence).

CDR3 in DNA: TGTGCCAGCAGACCTCCTCGGACAGGGGGGAGAACAGATACGCAGTATTTT. Protein sequence: CASRPPRTGGRTDTQYF. The rearrangement joins TRBV28 to TRBJ2-3, with 10 bases fitting TRBD1. J was trimmed by 3 bases and V by 6 bases; bases with no gene match: 12. In germline, CDR1 is MDHEN, CDR2 SYDVKM. CDR3 size: 17 residues.

J is TRBJ1-3 and V is TRBV19, with TRBD1 identical over 9 bases. Per germline, CDR1 LNHDA and CDR2 SQIVND (reference sequence). V trimming: 5 bases; J trimming: 3 bases; junction bases outside the gene matches: 5. CDR3 length: 15 amino acids. CDR3 sequence (DNA): TGTGCCAGTAGTGAACAGGGGGCGCGTGGAAACACCATATATTTT. Amino acids: CASSEQGARGNTIYF.

V usage is TRBV28 and J usage is TRBJ2-2; D perhaps matches TRBD1 (5 bases). This CDR3 contains 14 residues. Trimming stripped 3 bases from V and 8 bases from J, with 13 bases between. The germline gives CDR1 MDHEN, CDR2 SYDVKM. The CDR3, as DNA: TGTGCCAGCAGTTTTCAGGGCTACGGGGGGGAGCTGTTTTTT. Translation gives CASSFQGYGGELFF.

This rearrangement joins TRBV7-2 to TRBJ1-5; D is possibly TRBD1 (5 bases). Germline V gene data show CDR1 as SGHTA and CDR2 as FQGNSA. V was shortened by 4 bases and J by 3 bases, with 10 bases between the two germline ends. The CDR3 is 14 amino acids. The CDR3 is CASSSGSYNQPQHF. The CDR3 DNA reads TGTGCCAGCAGCTCAGGGTCTTACAATCAGCCCCAGCATTTT. Drawing the rest from reference TRBV7-2 and TRBJ1-5, the complete variable domain is GAGVSQSPSNKVTEKGKDVELRCDPISGHTALYWYRQSLGQGLEFLIYFQGNSAPDKSGLPSDRFSAERTGGSVSTLTIQRTQQEDSAVYLCASSSGSYNQPQHFGDGTRLSIL.

The genes are TRBV6-2 or TRBV6-3 and TRBJ2-2, with 8 bases identical to TRBD1. J gave up 1 base and V 2 bases, and 3 bases lay outside the gene matches. Germline CDR1 and CDR2: MNHEY and SVGEGT. There are 16 residues in the CDR3. The CDR3 region is CASSYTGTGNTGELFF. CDR3 nucleotide sequence: TGTGCCAGCAGTTACACCGGGACAGGGAACACCGGGGAGCTGTTTTTT.

This chain links TRBV18 with TRBJ2-7; 9 bases are shared with TRBD1. The V and J ends lost 2 bases and 0 bases, in that order; junction bases with no gene match: 2. Germline V lookup: CDR1 KGHSH, CDR2 LQKENI. The CDR3 consists of 15 residues. Here the CDR3 DNA reads TGTGCCAGCTCACCAGGGACAGGGAGCTCCTACGAGCAGTACTTC. Its protein product is CASSPGTGSSYEQYF.

The chain has TRBV4-1 and TRBJ2-3; D unclear. This CDR3 comprises 14 residues. The germline V gene encodes CDR1 MGHRA and CDR2 YSYEKL. Trimming pared 2 bases from V and 2 bases from J, leaving 8 bases between. The CDR3 nucleotides read TGCGCCAGCAGCCAACCGCGGTACACAGATACGCAGTATTTT. This encodes CASSQPRYTDTQYF.

The V call is TRBV7-9, the J call TRBJ2-7; 7 nucleotides align to TRBD2. The germline CDR1 and CDR2 sequences are SEHNR and FQNEAQ (reference sequence). Trimming at V came to 5 bases and at J to 2 bases, leaving 6 bases not matched to a gene. This CDR3 is 14 amino acids long. CDR3 in amino acids: CASSQRLAPYEQYF. CDR3 DNA: TGTGCCAGCAGCCAACGACTAGCCCCCTACGAGCAGTACTTC. The complete variable domain, with remaining parts taken from reference TRBV7-9 and TRBJ2-7, reads DTGVSQNPRHKITKRGQNVTFRCDPISEHNRLYWYRQTLGQGPEFLTYFQNEAQLEKSRLLSDRFSAERPKGSFSTLEIQRTEQGDSAMYLCASSQRLAPYEQYFGPGTRLTVT.

This clone was detected only once. The rearrangement links TRBV7-2 to TRBJ1-5; possibly TRBD1 for D (6 bases). The germline V gene encodes CDR1 SGHTA and CDR2 FQGNSA. CDR3 size: 17 residues. Deletions cut 5 bases from V and 4 bases from J, with 21 bases between. CDR3 loop: CASSPAQGGGQNQPQHF. In DNA form, the CDR3 reads TGTGCCAGCAGCCCCGCACAGGGTGGCGGCCAAAATCAGCCCCAGCATTTT.

The rearrangement uses TRBV9 and TRBJ2-5, with 8 bases aligning to TRBD2. Losses at the gene ends were 3 bases for V and 5 bases for J; bases not matched to a gene: 6. Germline CDR1 is SGDLS and CDR2 is YYNGEE. The CDR3 extends over 14 amino acids. CDR3 in DNA: TGTGCCAGCAGCGCGCGGGGGGTTCTGGAGACCCAGTACTTC. This codes for CASSARGVLETQYF. Complete variable domain (other parts from reference TRBV9 and TRBJ2-5): DSGVTQTPKHLITATGQRVTLRCSPRSGDLSVYWYQQSLDQGLQFLIQYYNGEERAKGNILERFSAQQFPDLHSELNLSSLELGDSALYFCASSARGVLETQYFGPGTRLLVL.

The chain employs TRBV7-9 and TRBJ1-2, with 8 bases lining up with TRBD1. Losses at the gene ends were 5 bases for V and 10 bases for J; bases not matched to a gene: 9. Germline V gene sequence: CDR1 SEHNR, CDR2 FQNEAQ (reference sequence). The CDR3 consists of 13 residues. The CDR3 protein is CASSPSGTGFYTF. The CDR3 coding sequence is TGTGCCAGCAGCCCCTCCGGGACAGGCTTCTACACCTTC.

This chain joins TRBV30 and TRBJ2-2, with a possible D match to TRBD1 (6 bases). Germline CDR1 reads GTSNPN; CDR2 reads SVGIG (reference sequence). The CDR3 loop spans 15 amino acids. V was shortened by 0 bases and J by 6 bases, with 14 bases between the two germline ends. The CDR3, as DNA: TGTGCCTGGAGTGTACTAGGGGGAATGCCCGGGGAGCTGTTTTTT. Translated, it gives CAWSVLGGMPGELFF.

The chain uses TRBV7-9 and TRBJ2-7; 7 nucleotides align to TRBD1. V was clipped by 5 bases and J by 4 bases; unmatched bases: 8. The CDR3 loop spans 14 amino acids. Germline CDR1 and CDR2: SEHNR and FQNEAQ (reference sequence). The CDR3 DNA sequence: TGTGCCAGCAGCCCCGGAGAGGGGGCGTACGAGCAGTACTTC. Protein sequence: CASSPGEGAYEQYF.

CDR3 coding DNA: TGTGCCAGTATGAAACAGACCGGGACAGGGGGCTCCTACGAGCAGTACTTC. This codes for CASMKQTGTGGSYEQYF. The V gene is TRBV19, the J gene TRBJ2-7, with 11 nucleotides matching TRBD1. The CDR3 extends over 17 amino acids. Germline V lookup: CDR1 LNHDA, CDR2 SQIVND (reference sequence). V lost 7 bases to trimming and J lost 0 bases; unmatched junction nucleotides: 11.

The genes are TRBV5-5 and TRBJ1-1; D is ambiguous. Deletions cut 3 bases from V and 10 bases from J, with 16 bases between. CDR1 SGHKS and CDR2 YYEKEE come from the germline V gene (reference sequence). The CDR3 spans 13 residues. CDR3 in DNA: TGTGCCAGCAGCTACCCTAATCTTAACGCAGCTTTCTTT. Translation gives CASSYPNLNAAFF.

The chain links TRBV7-2 to TRBJ1-1; 7 bases agree with TRBD1. This CDR3 comprises 13 residues. V was pared by 5 bases and J by 4 bases, with 4 bases of the junction left unmatched. CDR1 and CDR2 from the germline V gene are SGHTA and FQGNSA. CDR3 protein: CASSVRTGTEAFF. In DNA form, the CDR3 reads TGTGCCAGCAGCGTGAGGACAGGCACTGAAGCTTTCTTT.

The V call is TRBV7-9, the J call TRBJ2-2; TRBD1 might be the D (6 bases). Trimming pared 5 bases from V and 3 bases from J, leaving 22 bases between. Germline-derived CDR1 and CDR2 are SEHNR and FQNEAQ (reference sequence). This CDR3 region has 18 residues. The CDR3 bases are TGTGCCAGCAGCCCCTCTCGGGCCCGCAGGGGAGACACCGGGGAGCTGTTTTTT. The encoded protein is CASSPSRARRGDTGELFF.

The chain employs TRBV5-4 and TRBJ1-6, with D possibly being TRBD1 (6 bases). Per germline, CDR1 SGHNT and CDR2 YYREEE (reference sequence). The length of the CDR3 is 19 residues. V dropped 3 bases and J dropped 4 bases, with 23 bases sitting between them. The CDR3 region is CASSSGGLSRGFYNSPLHF. The CDR3 DNA is TGTGCCAGCAGCTCCGGGGGGTTGAGCAGGGGATTTTATAATTCACCCCTCCACTTT.